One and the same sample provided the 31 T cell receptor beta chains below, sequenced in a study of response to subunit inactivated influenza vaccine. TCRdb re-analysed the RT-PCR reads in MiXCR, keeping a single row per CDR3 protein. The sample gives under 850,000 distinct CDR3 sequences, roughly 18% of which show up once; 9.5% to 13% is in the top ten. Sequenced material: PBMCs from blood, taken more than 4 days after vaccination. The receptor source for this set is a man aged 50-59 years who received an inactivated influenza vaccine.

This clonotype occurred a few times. In DNA, the CDR3 is TGCAGCGTTGGACAGGGGGTGTCCTACGAGCAGTACTTC. The encoded protein is CSVGQGVSYEQYF. The rearrangement joins TRBV29-1 to TRBJ2-7, with 9 positions matching TRBD1. CDR1 SQVTM and CDR2 ANQGSEA come from the germline V gene. This CDR3 comprises 13 residues. The ends lost 4 bases at V and 1 base at J; junction bases unmatched: 2.

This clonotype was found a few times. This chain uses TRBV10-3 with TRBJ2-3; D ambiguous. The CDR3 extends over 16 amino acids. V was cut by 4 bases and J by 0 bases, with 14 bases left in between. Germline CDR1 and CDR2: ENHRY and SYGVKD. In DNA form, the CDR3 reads TGTGCCATCAGTGGGTTGGAGCGTCCTAGCACAGATACGCAGTATTTT. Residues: CAISGLERPSTDTQYF.

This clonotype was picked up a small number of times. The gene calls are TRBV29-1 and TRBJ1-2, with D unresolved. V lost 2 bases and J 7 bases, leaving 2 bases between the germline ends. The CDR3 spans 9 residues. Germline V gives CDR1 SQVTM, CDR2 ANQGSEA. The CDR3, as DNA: TGCAGCGTTGAACCTGGCTACACCTTC. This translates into CSVEPGYTF.

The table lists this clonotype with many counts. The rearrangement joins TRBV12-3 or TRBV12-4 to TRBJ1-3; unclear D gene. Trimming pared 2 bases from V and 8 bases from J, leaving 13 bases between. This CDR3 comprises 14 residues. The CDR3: CASSLFQPRDTIYF. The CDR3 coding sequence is TGTGCCAGCAGTTTATTTCAACCGAGGGACACCATATATTTT.

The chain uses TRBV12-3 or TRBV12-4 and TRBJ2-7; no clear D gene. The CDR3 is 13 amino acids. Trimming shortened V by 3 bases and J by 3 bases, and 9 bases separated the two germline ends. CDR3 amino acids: CASSFQAIYEQYF. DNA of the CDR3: TGTGCCAGCAGTTTCCAGGCAATCTACGAGCAGTACTTC.

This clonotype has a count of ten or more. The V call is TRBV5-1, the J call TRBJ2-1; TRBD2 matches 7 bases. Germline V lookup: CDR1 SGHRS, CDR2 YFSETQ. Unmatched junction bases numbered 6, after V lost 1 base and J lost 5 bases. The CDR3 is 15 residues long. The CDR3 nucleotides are TGCGCCAGCAGCTTGAGGGCTAGCGGAGACAATGAGCAGTTCTTC. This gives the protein CASSLRASGDNEQFF. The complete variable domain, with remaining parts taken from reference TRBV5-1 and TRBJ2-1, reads KAGVTQTPRYLIKTRGQQVTLSCSPISGHRSVSWYQQTPGQGLQFLFEYFSETQRNKGNFPGRFSGRQFSNSRSEMNVSTLELGDSALYLCASSLRASGDNEQFFGPGTRLTVL.

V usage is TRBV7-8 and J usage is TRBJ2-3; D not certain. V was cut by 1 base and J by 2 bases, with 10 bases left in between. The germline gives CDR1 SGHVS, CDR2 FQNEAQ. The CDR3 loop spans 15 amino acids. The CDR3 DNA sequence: TGTGCCAGCAGCTTAGGGAGCCGAGTCACAGATACGCAGTATTTT. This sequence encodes CASSLGSRVTDTQYF.

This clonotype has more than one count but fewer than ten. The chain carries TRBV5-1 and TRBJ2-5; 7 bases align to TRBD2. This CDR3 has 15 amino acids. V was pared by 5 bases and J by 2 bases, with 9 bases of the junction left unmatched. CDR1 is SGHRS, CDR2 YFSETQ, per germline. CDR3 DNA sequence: TGCGCCAGCAGTTCAAGCGGGGCCAGACAAGAGACCCAGTACTTC. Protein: CASSSSGARQETQYF.

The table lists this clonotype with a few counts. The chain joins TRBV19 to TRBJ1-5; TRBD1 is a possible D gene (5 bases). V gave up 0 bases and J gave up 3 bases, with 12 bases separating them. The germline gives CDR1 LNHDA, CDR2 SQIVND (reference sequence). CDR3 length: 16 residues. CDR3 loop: CASSIDGAGNNQPQHF. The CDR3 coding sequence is TGTGCCAGTAGTATAGATGGGGCAGGGAACAATCAGCCCCAGCATTTT.

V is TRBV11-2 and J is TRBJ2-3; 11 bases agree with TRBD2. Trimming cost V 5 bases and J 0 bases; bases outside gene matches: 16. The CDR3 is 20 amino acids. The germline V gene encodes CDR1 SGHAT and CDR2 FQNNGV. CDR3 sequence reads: CASSSPEPGLAEGSTDTQYF. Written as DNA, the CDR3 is TGTGCCAGCAGCAGCCCGGAGCCGGGACTAGCGGAGGGCAGCACAGATACGCAGTATTTT.

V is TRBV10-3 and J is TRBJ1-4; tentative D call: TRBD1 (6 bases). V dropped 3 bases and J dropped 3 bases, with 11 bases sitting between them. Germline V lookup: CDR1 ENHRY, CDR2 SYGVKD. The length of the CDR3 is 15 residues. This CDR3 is CAISDSGTSNEKLFF. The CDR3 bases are TGTGCCATCAGTGATTCCGGGACATCTAATGAAAAACTGTTTTTT.

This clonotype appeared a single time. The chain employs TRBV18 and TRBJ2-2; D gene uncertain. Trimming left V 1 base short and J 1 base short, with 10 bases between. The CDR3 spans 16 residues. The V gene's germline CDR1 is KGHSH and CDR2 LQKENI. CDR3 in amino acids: CASSPLYGENTGELFF. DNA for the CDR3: TGTGCCAGCTCACCACTCTACGGAGAGAACACCGGGGAGCTGTTTTTT.

The CDR3 here is CASSPWANQETQYF. CDR3 DNA: TGTGCCAGCAGTCCCTGGGCAAACCAAGAGACCCAGTACTTC. The J gene is TRBJ2-5, the V gene TRBV6-1; D not resolved. The CDR3 spans 14 residues. V was trimmed by 5 bases and J by 0 bases, leaving 10 bases between them. Germline CDR1 reads MNHNS; CDR2 reads SASEGT.

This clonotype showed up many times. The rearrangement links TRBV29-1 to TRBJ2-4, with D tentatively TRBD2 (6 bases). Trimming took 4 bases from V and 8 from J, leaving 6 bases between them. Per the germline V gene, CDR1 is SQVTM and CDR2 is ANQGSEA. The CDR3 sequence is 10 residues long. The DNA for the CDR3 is TGCAGCGTTGGGGACTACATTCAGTACTTC. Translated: CSVGDYIQYF. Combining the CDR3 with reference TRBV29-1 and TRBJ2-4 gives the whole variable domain SAVISQKPSRDICQRGTSLTIQCQVDSQVTMMFWYRQQPGQSLTLIATANQGSEATYESGFVIDKFPISRPNLTFSTLTVSNMSPEDSSIYLCSVGDYIQYFGAGTRLSVL.

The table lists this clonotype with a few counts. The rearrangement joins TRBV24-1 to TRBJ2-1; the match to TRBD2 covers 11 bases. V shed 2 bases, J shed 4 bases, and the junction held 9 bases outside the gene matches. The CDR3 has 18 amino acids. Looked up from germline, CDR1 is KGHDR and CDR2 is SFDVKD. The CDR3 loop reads CATSDSVVAGGIYNEQFF. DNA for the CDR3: TGTGCCACCAGTGATTCCGTAGTAGCGGGGGGGATTTACAATGAGCAGTTCTTC.

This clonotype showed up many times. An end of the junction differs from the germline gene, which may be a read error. This CDR3 is CASSLEVLETQYF. CDR3 sequence (DNA): TGTGCTAGCAGCTTAGAGGTTTTGGAGACCCAGTACTTC. V gene TRBV7-7 combines with J gene TRBJ2-5; D remains ambiguous. Per the germline V gene, CDR1 is SSHAT and CDR2 is FNYEAQ (reference sequence). The CDR3 length is 13 residues.

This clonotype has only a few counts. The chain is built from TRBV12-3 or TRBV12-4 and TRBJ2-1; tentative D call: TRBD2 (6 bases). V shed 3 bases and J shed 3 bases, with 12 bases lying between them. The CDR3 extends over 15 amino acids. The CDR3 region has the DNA TGTGCCAGCAGTTTGGTGACTAGTCACTACAATGAGCAGTTCTTC. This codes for CASSLVTSHYNEQFF.

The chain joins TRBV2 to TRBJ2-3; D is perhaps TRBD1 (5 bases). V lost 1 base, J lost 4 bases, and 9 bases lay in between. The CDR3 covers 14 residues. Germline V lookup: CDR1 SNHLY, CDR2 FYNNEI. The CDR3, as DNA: TGTGCCAGCAGTGAAGGCAGGGCCGCAGATACGCAGTATTTT. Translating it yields CASSEGRAADTQYF.

The CDR3: CASRGSSSGGVLFTDTQYF. The CDR3 nucleotides are TGTGCCAGCCGCGGGAGTAGTAGCGGGGGGGTCCTTTTCACAGATACGCAGTATTTT. This chain connects TRBV27 to TRBJ2-3; the match to TRBD2 covers 11 bases. The CDR3 has 19 residues. V trimming: 8 bases; J trimming: 2 bases; junction bases outside the gene matches: 18. The germline gives CDR1 MNHEY, CDR2 SMNVEV (reference sequence).

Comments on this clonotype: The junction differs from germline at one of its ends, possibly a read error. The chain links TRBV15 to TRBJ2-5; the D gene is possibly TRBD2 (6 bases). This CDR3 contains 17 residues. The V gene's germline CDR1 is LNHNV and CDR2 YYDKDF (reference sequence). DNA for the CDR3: TGTTCCACCAGCAGAGCGGGCAGGGTAGTCGATCAAGAGACCCAGTACTTC. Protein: CSTSRAGRVVDQETQYF.

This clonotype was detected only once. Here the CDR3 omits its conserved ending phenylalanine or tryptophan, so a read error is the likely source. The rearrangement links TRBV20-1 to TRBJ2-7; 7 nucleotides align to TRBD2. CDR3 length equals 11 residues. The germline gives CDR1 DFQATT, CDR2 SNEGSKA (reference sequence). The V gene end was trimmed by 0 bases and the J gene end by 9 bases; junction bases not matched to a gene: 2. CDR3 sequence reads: CSARDREAQYY. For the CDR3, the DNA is TGCAGTGCTAGAGATCGGGAGGCGCAGTACTAC.

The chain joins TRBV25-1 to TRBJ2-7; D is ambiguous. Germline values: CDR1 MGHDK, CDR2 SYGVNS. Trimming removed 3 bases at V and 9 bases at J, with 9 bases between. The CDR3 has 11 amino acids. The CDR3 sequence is CASSDGKVQYF. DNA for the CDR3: TGTGCCAGCAGTGATGGGAAAGTGCAGTACTTC.

CDR3 protein: CASQGRQGSFEQYF. CDR3 coding DNA: TGTGCCAGCCAAGGCCGGCAGGGCAGTTTCGAGCAGTACTTC. The chain is built from TRBV7-2 and TRBJ2-7, with D maybe TRBD1 (5 bases). This CDR3 region has 14 residues. From germline, CDR1 is SGHTA and CDR2 FQGNSA. Trimming left V 8 bases short and J 6 bases short, with 20 bases between.

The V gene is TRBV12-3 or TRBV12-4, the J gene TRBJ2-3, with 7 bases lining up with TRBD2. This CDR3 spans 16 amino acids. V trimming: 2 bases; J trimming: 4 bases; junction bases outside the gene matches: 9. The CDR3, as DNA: TGTGCCAGCAGTTTACTCCCGGCGGGAGTGGCAGATACGCAGTATTTT. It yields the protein CASSLLPAGVADTQYF.

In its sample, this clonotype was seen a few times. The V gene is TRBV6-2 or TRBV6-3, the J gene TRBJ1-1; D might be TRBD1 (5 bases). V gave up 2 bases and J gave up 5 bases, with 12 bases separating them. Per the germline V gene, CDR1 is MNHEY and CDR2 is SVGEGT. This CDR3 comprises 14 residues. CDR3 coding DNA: TGTGCCAGCAGTTACCTCGGGACGGGGACTGAAGCTTTCTTT. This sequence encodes CASSYLGTGTEAFF.

The CDR3: CASSFGQGRHNEQFF. Written as DNA, the CDR3 is TGCGCCAGCAGCTTCGGACAGGGTAGGCACAATGAGCAGTTCTTC. The chain uses TRBV5-1 and TRBJ2-1; 8 nucleotides agree with TRBD1. In germline, CDR1 is SGHRS, CDR2 YFSETQ. The V gene end was trimmed by 2 bases and the J gene end by 5 bases; junction bases not matched to a gene: 6. The CDR3 length is 15 residues.

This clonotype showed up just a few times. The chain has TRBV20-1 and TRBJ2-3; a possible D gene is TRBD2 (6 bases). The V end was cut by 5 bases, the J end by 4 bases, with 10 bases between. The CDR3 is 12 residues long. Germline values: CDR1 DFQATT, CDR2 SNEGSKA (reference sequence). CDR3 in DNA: TGCAGTGCTCGGGACTTGGCAGATACGCAGTATTTT. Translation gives CSARDLADTQYF.

CDR3 nucleotide sequence: TGCGCCAGCAGCCCGACTAGCGCAGATACGCAGTATTTT. It encodes CASSPTSADTQYF. The V and J genes are TRBV5-1 and TRBJ2-3; TRBD2 matches at 8 bases. The V gene end was trimmed by 4 bases and the J gene end by 4 bases; junction bases not matched to a gene: 2. The length of the CDR3 is 13 residues. Germline V gives CDR1 SGHRS, CDR2 YFSETQ. Together with reference TRBV5-1 and TRBJ2-3, the CDR3 gives the full variable domain: KAGVTQTPRYLIKTRGQQVTLSCSPISGHRSVSWYQQTPGQGLQFLFEYFSETQRNKGNFPGRFSGRQFSNSRSEMNVSTLELGDSALYLCASSPTSADTQYFGPGTRLTVL.

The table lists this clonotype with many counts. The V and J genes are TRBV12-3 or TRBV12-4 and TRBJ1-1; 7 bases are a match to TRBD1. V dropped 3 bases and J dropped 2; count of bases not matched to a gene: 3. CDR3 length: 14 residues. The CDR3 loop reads CASSFQGGNTEAFF. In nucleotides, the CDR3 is TGTGCCAGCAGTTTTCAGGGGGGCAACACTGAAGCTTTCTTT.

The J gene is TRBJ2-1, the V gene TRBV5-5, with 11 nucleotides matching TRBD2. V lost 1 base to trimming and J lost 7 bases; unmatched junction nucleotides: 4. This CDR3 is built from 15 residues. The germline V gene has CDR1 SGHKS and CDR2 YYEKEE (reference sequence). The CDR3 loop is CASSLTSGSINEQFF. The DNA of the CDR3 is TGTGCCAGCAGCTTGACTAGCGGGAGTATTAATGAGCAGTTCTTC.

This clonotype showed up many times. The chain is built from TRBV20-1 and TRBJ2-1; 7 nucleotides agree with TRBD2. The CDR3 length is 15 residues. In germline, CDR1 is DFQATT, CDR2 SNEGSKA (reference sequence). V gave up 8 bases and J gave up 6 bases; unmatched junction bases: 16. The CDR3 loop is CSIPPRIGRGNEQFF. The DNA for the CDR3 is TGCAGTATACCCCCCCGAATAGGGAGGGGCAATGAGCAGTTCTTC.